This T cell receptor beta chain was retrieved from a study of blood T cell repertoires in COVID-19. Study details: The origin of the acute and convalescent COVID-19 samples was the United States, Italy and Spain.

Each participant's cohort was designated according to participant-reported clinical history. Recovered participants had two consecutive negative NP/OP PCR tests, healthcare professional clearance, or symptom resolution. CDR3 size: 14 residues. V was pared by 7 bases and J by 1 base, with 6 bases of the junction left unmatched. Germline loops: CDR1 SNHLY, CDR2 FYNNEI. Original methodology: Nucleated cell number was recorded as an estimate derived from reference gene primer amplification. TCRdb's copy holds only in-frame clones and misses some; the assay was immunoSEQ multiplex PCR. From that table come the V and J calls and clone size; the DNA was used to work out D and trimming. The table records fewer than 250,000 clones, 70% to 85% of them present only once.

The gene calls are TRBV2 and TRBJ2-5, with TRBD1 matching over 7 bases. The clonotype originates from a woman aged 25 to 39 who had recovered from COVID-19. Material: PBMCs or T cells enriched from blood (not recorded which). The CDR3, as DNA: TGTGCCAGCATTAAAACAGGGGTCCAAGAGACCCAGTACTTC. Its translation is CASIKTGVQETQYF.